This T cell receptor (beta chain) stems from a study of shared clonotypes between healthy human individuals. All the donors were Caucasian adults who lived in Nashville, Tennessee. The CDR3 is 12 amino acids. The germline CDR1 and CDR2 sequences are MDHEN and SYDVKM. V gave up 5 bases and J gave up 5 bases, with 9 bases separating them. Profiled with immunoSEQ multiplex PCR; TCRdb holds only in-frame clones, not every one. Of about 1 million clones listed, more than 60% are singletons. Specimen: memory CD4+ T cells sorted from blood. Indicated subset: CD45RA-negative fraction. The clonotype originates from a man aged 18 to 30 in good health. The V gene is TRBV28, the J gene TRBJ2-5, with D possibly being TRBD1 (6 bases). The CDR3 loop is CASSRGYETQYF. As DNA, the CDR3 is TGTGCCAGCAGTAGGGGGTATGAGACCCAGTACTTC.